The rows below give T cell receptor beta chains drawn from one sample of a study of Ad26.COV2.S vaccination and SARS-CoV-2 variants. The data were produced by immunoSEQ multiplex PCR, yet TCRdb's version contains in-frame clones alone and is incomplete. This table holds more than 250,000 clones, 80% to 90% found once. This specimen was peripheral blood, taken in a trial of Ad26.COV2.S vaccine versus placebo. These receptors all come from a person between 18 and 65 years old who received the Ad26.COV2.S COVID-19 vaccine or a placebo. CDR3s include the opening cysteine and the closing phenylalanine or tryptophan. Fields, in order: CDR3 DNA, CDR3 protein, clone size, D gene, V gene, J gene. A D gene is named only where the DNA matches it firmly. The size of a clone is reported for some rows only, either as once, few or many, or as a class for expanded clones.

TGTGCCAGCAGCCAAGAGGGGGGGCCAATCGGCTACAATGAGCAGTTCTTC	CASSQEGGPIGYNEQFF	-	-	TRBV3-1/TRBV3-2	TRBJ2-1
TGTGCCAGCAGCCATCTAGCGGCAGTAAGTAATGAGCAGTTCTTC	CASSHLAAVSNEQFF	few	TRBD2	TRBV4-2	TRBJ2-1
TGTGCCAGCAGTTTAGCGGGGGACGTCGAGCAGTACTTC	CASSLAGDVEQYF	-	-	TRBV12-3/TRBV12-4	TRBJ2-7
TGTGCCAGCCCTAAGTTGGGGGGCACTGAAGCTTTCTTT	CASPKLGGTEAFF	-	-	TRBV21-1	TRBJ1-1
TGTGCCAGCTCCCCGGGGGGCCCCACTGAAGCTTTCTTT	CASSPGGPTEAFF	-	-	TRBV18	TRBJ1-1
TGTGCCAGCAGCCTACTAGCGGGAGGCGCAGATACGCAGTATTTT	CASSLLAGGADTQYF	-	TRBD2	TRBV7-9	TRBJ2-3
TGTGCCAGTAAAAAGGGACAGGGGGGCCAGCCCCAGCATTTT	CASKKGQGGQPQHF	few	TRBD1	TRBV19	TRBJ1-5
TGTGCCAGCAGTCGTGGGGAGGACACTGAAGCTTTCTTT	CASSRGEDTEAFF	-	-	TRBV7-8	TRBJ1-1
TGTGCCAGCAGTGAACTACATGGATACAATCAGCCCCAGCATTTT	CASSELHGYNQPQHF	-	-	TRBV6-1	TRBJ1-5
TGTGCCAGCAGCCGGGACAGGGGGGGCTGGAACAATGAGCAGTTCTTC	CASSRDRGGWNNEQFF	few	TRBD1	TRBV5-6	TRBJ2-1
TGCGCCAGCAGCCAAGATCGGTTTGGGGGGGCAAACACTGAAGCTTTCTTT	CASSQDRFGGANTEAFF	-	-	TRBV4-1	TRBJ1-1
TGTGCCAGCAGTCGACAGGGGTCCGGAGGCTACACCTTC	CASSRQGSGGYTF	-	TRBD1	TRBV12-3/TRBV12-4	TRBJ1-2
TGTGCCAGCATTGGGGGAAAGGGGGCAGGGAGAGACACTGAAGCTTTCTTT	CASIGGKGAGRDTEAFF	-	TRBD1	TRBV5-4	TRBJ1-1
TGTGCCAGCAGTGGGACGGCTGGGGATCAATGGCATTTT	CASSGTAGDQWHF	-	-	TRBV2	TRBJ1-5
TGTGCCAGCAGTGATCTACGGACAGGTACCCTTAACACTGAAGCTTTCTTT	CASSDLRTGTLNTEAFF	-	TRBD1	TRBV2	TRBJ1-1
TGTGCCAGCTCACCACCGGACGGGCACGAGCAGTACTTC	CASSPPDGHEQYF	-	-	TRBV18	TRBJ2-7
TGTGCCAGCACAAGCGCAACTAATGAAAAACTGTTTTTT	CASTSATNEKLFF	-	-	TRBV6-5	TRBJ1-4
TGTGCCAGCTCACCGAATACAGGGTACGAGCAGTACTTC	CASSPNTGYEQYF	-	-	TRBV18	TRBJ2-7
TGTGCCAGAAGCCCGATGCAGGGGGCAACTAATGAAAAACTGTTTTTT	CARSPMQGATNEKLFF	-	TRBD1	TRBV5-3	TRBJ1-4
TGTGCCAGCTCACCATTTCGACAGGGTACGTTAGGCTACACCTTC	CASSPFRQGTLGYTF	-	TRBD1	TRBV18	TRBJ1-2
TGTGCCAGCAGCTCCGCACCCGGAATTTTCCTCGAGCAGTACTTC	CASSSAPGIFLEQYF	-	-	TRBV7-2	TRBJ2-7
TGTGCCAGCAGCTTAGGAGCGGGAGGCTTTTACGAGCAGTACTTC	CASSLGAGGFYEQYF	-	TRBD2	TRBV7-2	TRBJ2-7
TGTGCCAGCAGTTACTCGGGCGGAACGCAAGATGGCTACACCTTC	CASSYSGGTQDGYTF	-	-	TRBV6-2/TRBV6-3	TRBJ1-2
TGTGCCATCAGTGGCGGGAGGACCCAATCTCTCGAGCCCCAGCATTTT	CAISGGRTQSLEPQHF	-	-	TRBV10-3	TRBJ1-5
TGCAGCGTTGAACCAGCGGGAGAGGGCAATGAGCAGTTCTTC	CSVEPAGEGNEQFF	-	TRBD2	TRBV29-1	TRBJ2-1
TGTGCCAGCAGCTTAGGGGTTAACTATGGCTACACCTTC	CASSLGVNYGYTF	-	-	TRBV7-8	TRBJ1-2
TGTGCCAGCAGCTTATCGGATCTAGCCAAAAACATTCAGTACTTC	CASSLSDLAKNIQYF	-	-	TRBV7-2	TRBJ2-4
TGTGCCAGCAGTGAGTGGACAGGGGTCTACGAGCAGTACTTC	CASSEWTGVYEQYF	-	TRBD1	TRBV2	TRBJ2-7
TGCGCCAGCAGCGCCGGAGGGCCCTTGACCAATGAGCAGTTCTTC	CASSAGGPLTNEQFF	-	-	TRBV5-1	TRBJ2-1
TGTGCCAGCATCCAGGGAGGTCGGGGCTACACCTTC	CASIQGGRGYTF	-	-	TRBV6-5	TRBJ1-2
TGTGCCAGCAGCCTGGACTATAATCAGCCCCAGCATTTT	CASSLDYNQPQHF	-	-	TRBV5-4	TRBJ1-5
TGTGCCAGCAGCCAAGAGGGGATAAACACTGAAGCTTTCTTT	CASSQEGINTEAFF	-	-	TRBV4-2	TRBJ1-1
TGTGCCAGCAGCTTGGAGGACGAGACCCAGTACTTC	CASSLEDETQYF	-	-	TRBV5-4	TRBJ2-5
TGTGCCAGCAGTACCTACAGGGGCCCGGGGTACGAGCAGTACTTC	CASSTYRGPGYEQYF	-	TRBD1	TRBV6-5	TRBJ2-7
TGTGCCAGCAGCCCTCGACTCGGCTCGCGCACAGATACGCAGTATTTT	CASSPRLGSRTDTQYF	once	-	TRBV13	TRBJ2-3
TGTGCCAGCAGCCCTACGACTAGCGGGGGCTCCCGTGTCCCTCCCGGGGAGCTGTTTTTT	CASSPTTSGGSRVPPGELFF	-	TRBD2	TRBV5-5	TRBJ2-2
TGTGCCAGCGGAAACATGGCAGGGCAGCCCCAGCATTTT	CASGNMAGQPQHF	-	-	TRBV11-2	TRBJ1-5
TGTGCCAGCTCTCCTATCGGGGGAGGTCGAGAGACCCAGTACTTC	CASSPIGGGRETQYF	-	-	TRBV18	TRBJ2-5
TGTGCCAGCAGCGCCTTGAGCGGGAGCTACAATGAGCAGTTCTTC	CASSALSGSYNEQFF	once	TRBD2	TRBV5-4	TRBJ2-1
TGTGCCTGGGGTAGTACAGGCTACGAGCAGTACTTC	CAWGSTGYEQYF	-	-	TRBV30	TRBJ2-7